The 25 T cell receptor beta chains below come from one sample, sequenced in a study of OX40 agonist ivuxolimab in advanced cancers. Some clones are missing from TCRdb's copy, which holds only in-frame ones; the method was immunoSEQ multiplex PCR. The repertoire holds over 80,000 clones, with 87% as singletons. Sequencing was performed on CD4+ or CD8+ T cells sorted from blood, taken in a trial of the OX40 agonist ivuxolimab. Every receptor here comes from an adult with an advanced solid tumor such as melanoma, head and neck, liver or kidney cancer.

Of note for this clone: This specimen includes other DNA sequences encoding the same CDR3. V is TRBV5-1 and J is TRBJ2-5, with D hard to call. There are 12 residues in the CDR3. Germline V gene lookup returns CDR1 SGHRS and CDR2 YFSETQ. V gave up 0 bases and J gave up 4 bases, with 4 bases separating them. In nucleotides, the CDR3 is TGCGCCAGCAGCTTGGTCGGAGAGACCCAGTACTTC. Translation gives CASSLVGETQYF.

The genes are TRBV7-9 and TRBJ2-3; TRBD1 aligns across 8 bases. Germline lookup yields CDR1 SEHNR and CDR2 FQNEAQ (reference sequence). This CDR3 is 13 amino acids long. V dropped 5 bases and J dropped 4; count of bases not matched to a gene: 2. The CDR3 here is CASSPTGADTQYF. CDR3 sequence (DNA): TGTGCCAGCAGCCCGACAGGGGCAGATACGCAGTATTTT.

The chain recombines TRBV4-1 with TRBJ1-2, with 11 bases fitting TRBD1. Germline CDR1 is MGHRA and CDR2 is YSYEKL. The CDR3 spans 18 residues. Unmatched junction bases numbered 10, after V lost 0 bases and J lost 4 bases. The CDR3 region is CASSQDGADRGQVYGYTF. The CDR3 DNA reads TGCGCCAGCAGCCAAGACGGGGCGGACAGGGGGCAGGTCTATGGCTACACCTTC.

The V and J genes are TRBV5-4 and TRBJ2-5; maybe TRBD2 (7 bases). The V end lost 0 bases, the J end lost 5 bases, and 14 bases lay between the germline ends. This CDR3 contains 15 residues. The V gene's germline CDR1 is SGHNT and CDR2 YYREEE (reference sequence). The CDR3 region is CASSLVGAGAETQYF. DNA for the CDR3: TGTGCCAGCAGCTTGGTGGGCGCGGGGGCGGAGACCCAGTACTTC.

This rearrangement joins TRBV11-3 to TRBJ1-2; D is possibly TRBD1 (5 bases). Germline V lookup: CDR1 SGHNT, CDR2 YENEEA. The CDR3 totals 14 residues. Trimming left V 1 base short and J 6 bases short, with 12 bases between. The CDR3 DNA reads TGTGCCAGCAGCTTAGCAGACAGTCCGAATGGCTACACCTTC. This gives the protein CASSLADSPNGYTF.

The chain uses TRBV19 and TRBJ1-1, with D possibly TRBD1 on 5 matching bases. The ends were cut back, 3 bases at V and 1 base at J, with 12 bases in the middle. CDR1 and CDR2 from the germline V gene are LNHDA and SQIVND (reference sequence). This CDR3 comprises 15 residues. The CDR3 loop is CASSMQGISNTEAFF. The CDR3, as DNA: TGTGCCAGTAGTATGCAGGGTATTTCGAACACTGAAGCTTTCTTT.

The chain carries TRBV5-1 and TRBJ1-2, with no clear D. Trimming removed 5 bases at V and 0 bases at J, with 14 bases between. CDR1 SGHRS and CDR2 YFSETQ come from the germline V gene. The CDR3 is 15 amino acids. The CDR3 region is CASSLSGGANYGYTF. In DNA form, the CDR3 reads TGCGCCAGCAGTTTGTCAGGCGGGGCTAACTATGGCTACACCTTC.

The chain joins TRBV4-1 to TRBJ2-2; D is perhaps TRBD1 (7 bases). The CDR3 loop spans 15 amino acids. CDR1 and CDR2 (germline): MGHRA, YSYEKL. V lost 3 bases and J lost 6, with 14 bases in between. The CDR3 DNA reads TGCGCCAGCAGCCAGGCGCAGGGGGGCGCCGGGGAGCTGTTTTTT. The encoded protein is CASSQAQGGAGELFF.

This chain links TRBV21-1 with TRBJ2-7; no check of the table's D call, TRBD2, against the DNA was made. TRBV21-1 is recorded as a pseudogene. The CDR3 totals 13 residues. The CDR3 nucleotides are TGTGCCATGCACCCGGGGTTGCCCTACGAGCAGTACTTC. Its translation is CAMHPGLPYEQYF.

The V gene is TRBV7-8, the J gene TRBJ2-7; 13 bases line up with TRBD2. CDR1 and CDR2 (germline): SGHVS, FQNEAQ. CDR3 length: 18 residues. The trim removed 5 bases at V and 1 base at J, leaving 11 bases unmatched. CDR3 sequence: CASSTLRPGLAGSYEQYF. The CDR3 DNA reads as TGTGCCAGCAGCACCCTAAGACCGGGACTAGCGGGATCCTACGAGCAGTACTTC.

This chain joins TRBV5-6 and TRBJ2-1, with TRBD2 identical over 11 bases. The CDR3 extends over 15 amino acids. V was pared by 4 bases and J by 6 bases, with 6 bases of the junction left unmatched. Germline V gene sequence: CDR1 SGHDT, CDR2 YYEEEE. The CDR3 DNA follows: TGTGCCAGCAGCGCCGGGACTAGCGGATTCAATGAGCAGTTCTTC. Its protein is CASSAGTSGFNEQFF.

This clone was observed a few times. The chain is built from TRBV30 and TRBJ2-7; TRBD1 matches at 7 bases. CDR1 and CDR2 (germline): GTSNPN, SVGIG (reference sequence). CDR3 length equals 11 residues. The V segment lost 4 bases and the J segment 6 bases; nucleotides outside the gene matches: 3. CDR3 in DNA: TGTGCCTGGACGACAGGGACCGAGCAGTACGTC. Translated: CAWTTGTEQYV.

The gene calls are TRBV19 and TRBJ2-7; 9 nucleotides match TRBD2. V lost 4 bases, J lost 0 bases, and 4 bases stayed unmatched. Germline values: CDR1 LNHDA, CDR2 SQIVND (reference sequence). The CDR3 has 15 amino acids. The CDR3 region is CASSTLAGVSYEQYF. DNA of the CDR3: TGTGCCAGTAGTACCTTAGCGGGAGTCTCCTACGAGCAGTACTTC.

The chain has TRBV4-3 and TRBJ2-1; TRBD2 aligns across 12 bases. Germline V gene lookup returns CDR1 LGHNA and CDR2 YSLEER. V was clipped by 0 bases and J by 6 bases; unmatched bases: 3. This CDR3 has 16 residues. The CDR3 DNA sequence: TGCGCCAGCAGCCAAGACGGGACTAGCGGGCTCAATGAGCAGTTCTTC. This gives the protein CASSQDGTSGLNEQFF.

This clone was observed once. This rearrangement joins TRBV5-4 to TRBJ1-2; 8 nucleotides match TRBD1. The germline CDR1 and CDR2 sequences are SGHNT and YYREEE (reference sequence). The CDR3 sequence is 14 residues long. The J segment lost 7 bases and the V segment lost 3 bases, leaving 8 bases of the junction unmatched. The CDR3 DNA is TGTGCCAGCAGCTCCGGCGGACAGGGTGTTGGCTACACCTTC. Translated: CASSSGGQGVGYTF. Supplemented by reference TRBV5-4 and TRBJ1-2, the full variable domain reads ETGVTQSPTHLIKTRGQQVTLRCSSQSGHNTVSWYQQALGQGPQFIFQYYREEENGRGNFPPRFSGLQFPNYSSELNVNALELDDSALYLCASSSGGQGVGYTFGSGTRLTVV.

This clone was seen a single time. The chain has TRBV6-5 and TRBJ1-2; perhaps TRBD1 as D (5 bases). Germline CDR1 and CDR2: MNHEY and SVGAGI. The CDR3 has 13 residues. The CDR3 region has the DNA TGTGCTACTCAGGGAGTGGTGGGCTATGGCTACACCTTC. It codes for CATQGVVGYGYTF.

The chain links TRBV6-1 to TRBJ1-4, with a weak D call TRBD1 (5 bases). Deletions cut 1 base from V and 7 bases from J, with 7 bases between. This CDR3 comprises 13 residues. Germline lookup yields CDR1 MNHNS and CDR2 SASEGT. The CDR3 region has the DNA TGTGCCAGCAGTGAAGGAAGGGGTGAAAAACTGTTTTTT. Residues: CASSEGRGEKLFF.

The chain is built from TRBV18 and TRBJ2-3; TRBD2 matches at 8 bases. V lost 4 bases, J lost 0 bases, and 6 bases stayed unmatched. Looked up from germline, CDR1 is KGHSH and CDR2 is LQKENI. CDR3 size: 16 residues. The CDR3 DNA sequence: TGTGCCAGCTCACAGACTAGCGCCACTAGCACAGATACGCAGTATTTT. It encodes CASSQTSATSTDTQYF.

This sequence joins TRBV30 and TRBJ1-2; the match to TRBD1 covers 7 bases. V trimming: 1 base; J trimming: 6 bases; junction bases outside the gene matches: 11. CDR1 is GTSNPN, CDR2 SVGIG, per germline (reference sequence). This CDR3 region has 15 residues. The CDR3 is CAWSEHRGLRDGYTF. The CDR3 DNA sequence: TGTGCCTGGAGTGAGCACAGGGGATTACGGGATGGCTACACCTTC.

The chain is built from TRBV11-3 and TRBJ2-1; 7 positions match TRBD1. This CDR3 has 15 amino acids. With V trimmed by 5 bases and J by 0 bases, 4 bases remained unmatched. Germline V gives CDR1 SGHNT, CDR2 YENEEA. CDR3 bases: TGTGCCAGCAGCCCGACAGGGAACTCCTACAATGAGCAGTTCTTC. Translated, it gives CASSPTGNSYNEQFF. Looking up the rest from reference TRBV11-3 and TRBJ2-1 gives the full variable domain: EAGVVQSPRYKIIEKKQPVAFWCNPISGHNTLYWYLQNLGQGPELLIRYENEEAVDDSQLPKDRFSAERLKGVDSTLKIQPAELGDSAVYLCASSPTGNSYNEQFFGPGTRLTVL.

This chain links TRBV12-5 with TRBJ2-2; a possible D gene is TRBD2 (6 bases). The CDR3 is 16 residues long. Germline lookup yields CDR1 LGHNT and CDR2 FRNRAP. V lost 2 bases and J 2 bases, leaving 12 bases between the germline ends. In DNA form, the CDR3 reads TGTGCTAGTGGTTTGTACCGGGAGCTCAACACCGGGGAGCTGTTTTTT. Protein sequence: CASGLYRELNTGELFF.

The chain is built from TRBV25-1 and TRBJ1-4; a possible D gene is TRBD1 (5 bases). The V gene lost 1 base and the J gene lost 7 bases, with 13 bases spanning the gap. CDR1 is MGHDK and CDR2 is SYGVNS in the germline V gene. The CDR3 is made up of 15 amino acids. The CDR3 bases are TGTGCCAGCAGTGAATTCATGGGGCAGGGTGAAAAACTGTTTTTT. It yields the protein CASSEFMGQGEKLFF.

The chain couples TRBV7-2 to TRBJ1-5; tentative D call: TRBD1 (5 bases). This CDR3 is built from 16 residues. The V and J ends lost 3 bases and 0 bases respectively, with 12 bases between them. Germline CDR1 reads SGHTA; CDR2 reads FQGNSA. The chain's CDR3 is CASSFMTEPSNQPQHF. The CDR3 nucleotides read TGTGCCAGCAGCTTTATGACAGAACCTAGCAATCAGCCCCAGCATTTT.

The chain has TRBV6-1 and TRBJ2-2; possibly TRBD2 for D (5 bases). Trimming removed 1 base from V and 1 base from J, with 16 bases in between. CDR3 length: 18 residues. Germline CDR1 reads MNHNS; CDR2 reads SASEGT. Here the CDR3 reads CASSEDPGSARNTGELFF. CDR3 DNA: TGTGCCAGCAGTGAAGATCCGGGGTCGGCGAGGAACACCGGGGAGCTGTTTTTT.

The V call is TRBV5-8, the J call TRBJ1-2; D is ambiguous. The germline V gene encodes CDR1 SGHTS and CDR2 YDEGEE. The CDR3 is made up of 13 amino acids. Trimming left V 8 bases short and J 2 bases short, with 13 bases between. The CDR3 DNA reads TGTGCCAGAAGCCTTGGCGGAAACTATGGCTACACCTTC. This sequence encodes CARSLGGNYGYTF.